This TCR beta chain came from a study of Ad26.COV2.S vaccination and SARS-CoV-2 variants. Study at large: Into the muscle, Ad26.COV2.S was dosed once or twice, 56 days apart.

TCRdb's copy holds only in-frame clones and misses some; the assay was immunoSEQ multiplex PCR. The profile shows roughly 410,000 clones, 80% to 90% of them singletons. The CDR3 has 14 amino acids. Germline V gene lookup returns CDR1 SGHAT and CDR2 FQDESV (reference sequence). After removal of 4 bases from V and 0 bases from J, the junction contained 2 bases not matched to a gene. Treatment here: over 15 received Ad26.COV2.S at low or high dose, single or two shots; five or six received placebo; per-sample allocation not given. It was on day 63 after the first vaccine or placebo injection that samples were taken.

The sample in question was peripheral blood, obtained in a trial of Ad26.COV2.S vaccine versus placebo. V is TRBV11-1 and J is TRBJ1-2, with 7 bases matching TRBD1. The sequence came from a person between 18 and 59 years old who received the Ad26.COV2.S COVID-19 vaccine or a placebo. Here the CDR3 DNA reads TGTGCCAGCAGCTGGGACAGCTCTAACTATGGCTACACCTTC. Residues: CASSWDSSNYGYTF.